One and the same sample provided the 30 T cell receptor beta chains below, sequenced in a study of blood T cell repertoires in COVID-19 (dated by TCRdb to the early 2020s). Library generation was performed with the immunoSEQ multiplex PCR assay. In TCRdb, the immuneACCESS table is reduced to in-frame sequences with V and J assigned. These tables do not hold every clone; where another copy was compared, an unresolved V gene accounts for under half, and the others remain unexplained. The sample table lists around 150,000 clones, 87% of them with a count of one. About 5% of the sample rests with the top ten. Material: peripheral blood. These TCRs come from a human donor in a cohort sampled during active COVID-19.

The J gene is TRBJ2-7, the V gene TRBV27; TRBD2 aligns across 14 bases. V lost 2 bases and J lost 4; bases outside the gene matches: 4. There are 16 residues in the CDR3. Germline V gene sequence: CDR1 MNHEY, CDR2 SMNVEV (reference sequence). CDR3 loop: CASSLIRTSGRYEQYF. The CDR3 DNA sequence: TGTGCCAGCAGTTTAATCCGGACTAGCGGGAGGTACGAGCAGTACTTC.

This clone was counted between two and nine times. The J gene is TRBJ2-7, the V gene TRBV7-9; maybe TRBD1 (6 bases). V was shortened by 4 bases and J by 2 bases, with 12 bases between the two germline ends. Germline values: CDR1 SEHNR, CDR2 FQNEAQ (reference sequence). This CDR3 has 14 amino acids. Written as DNA, the CDR3 is TGTGCCAGCAGCTCACCACAGGGTACCTACGAGCAGTACTTC. Translated: CASSSPQGTYEQYF. Looking up the rest from reference TRBV7-9 and TRBJ2-7 gives the full variable domain: DTGVSQNPRHKITKRGQNVTFRCDPISEHNRLYWYRQTLGQGPEFLTYFQNEAQLEKSRLLSDRFSAERPKGSFSTLEIQRTEQGDSAMYLCASSSPQGTYEQYFGPGTRLTVT.

The V and J genes are TRBV7-2 and TRBJ2-7, with D maybe TRBD1 (5 bases). The V gene's germline CDR1 is SGHTA and CDR2 FQGNSA. V dropped 2 bases and J dropped 7 bases, with 12 bases sitting between them. The CDR3 is made up of 13 amino acids. The CDR3 DNA is TGTGCCAGCAGCTTAAAAGGGGCAAGGGAGCAGTACTTC. Residues: CASSLKGAREQYF.

Only a few counts were recorded for this clone. The rearrangement uses TRBV30 and TRBJ2-2; D is ambiguous. The CDR3 runs 12 residues. V lost 2 bases and J lost 6, with 7 bases in between. Germline CDR1 and CDR2: GTSNPN and SVGIG (reference sequence). The DNA for the CDR3 is TGTGCCTGGAGTCGAGTCGCCGGGGAGCTGTTTTTT. Amino acid sequence: CAWSRVAGELFF. The full variable domain, rest sourced from reference TRBV30 and TRBJ2-2, is SQTIHQWPATLVQPVGSPLSLECTVEGTSNPNLYWYRQAAGRGLQLLFYSVGIGQISSEVPQNLSASRPQDRQFILSSKKLLLSDSGFYLCAWSRVAGELFFGEGSRLTVL.

The chain links TRBV7-9 to TRBJ2-1; 7 nucleotides align to TRBD2. Germline-derived CDR1 and CDR2 are SEHNR and FQNEAQ (reference sequence). J was trimmed by 4 bases and V by 3 bases; bases with no gene match: 3. The CDR3 has 14 residues. Here the CDR3 DNA reads TGTGCCAGCAGCTTTTCTAGCGGATACAATGAGCAGTTCTTC. Encoded protein: CASSFSSGYNEQFF.

This chain connects TRBV29-1 to TRBJ2-7; weak D call: TRBD1 (6 bases). The CDR3 runs 13 residues. CDR1 is SQVTM and CDR2 is ANQGSEA in the germline V gene. V lost 5 bases, J lost 2 bases, and 13 bases lay in between. CDR3 region: CSVRGTLTYEQYF. The CDR3, as DNA: TGCAGCGTTAGAGGGACACTAACCTACGAGCAGTACTTC.

V gene TRBV2 combines with J gene TRBJ1-6; unclear D gene. Germline CDR1 SNHLY, CDR2 FYNNEI. Trimming stripped 3 bases from V and 0 bases from J, with 3 bases between. CDR3 length: 14 residues. The CDR3, as DNA: TGTGCCAGCAGTGAGAGCTCCTATAATTCACCCCTCCACTTT. Protein product: CASSESSYNSPLHF.

V is TRBV9 and J is TRBJ2-5; D might be TRBD2 (5 bases). CDR3 size: 14 residues. Deletions cut 0 bases from V and 3 bases from J, with 9 bases between. Germline values: CDR1 SGDLS, CDR2 YYNGEE. CDR3 DNA sequence: TGTGCCAGCAGCGTAGGATCCGGGGAAGAGACCCAGTACTTC. Its translation: CASSVGSGEETQYF. Variable domain in full (rest from reference TRBV9 and TRBJ2-5): DSGVTQTPKHLITATGQRVTLRCSPRSGDLSVYWYQQSLDQGLQFLIQYYNGEERAKGNILERFSAQQFPDLHSELNLSSLELGDSALYFCASSVGSGEETQYFGPGTRLLVL.

The chain carries TRBV9 and TRBJ2-5; 9 nucleotides match TRBD2. V shed 4 bases and J 5 bases; nucleotides not matched to a gene: 9. CDR3 length: 15 residues. The germline CDR1 and CDR2 sequences are SGDLS and YYNGEE. CDR3 sequence: CASSISGSDTETQYF. The CDR3 nucleotides are TGTGCCAGCAGCATTAGCGGGAGCGATACGGAGACCCAGTACTTC.

This chain connects TRBV10-1 to TRBJ2-1; 14 bases line up with TRBD2. The length of the CDR3 is 18 residues. Per germline, CDR1 WNHNN and CDR2 SYGVQD (reference sequence). V trimming: 8 bases; J trimming: 6 bases; junction bases outside the gene matches: 15. The CDR3 DNA sequence: TGCGCCAGCCGCTCCGGGACTAGCGGGGGAGAGGGAGGCAATGAGCAGTTCTTC. It specifies CASRSGTSGGEGGNEQFF.

The chain couples TRBV29-1 to TRBJ1-1; possible D gene TRBD1, 5 bases. The germline gives CDR1 SQVTM, CDR2 ANQGSEA. Trimming cost V 7 bases and J 3 bases, with 18 bases left between them. The CDR3 has 14 amino acids. As DNA, the CDR3 is TGCAGCGCTGCACAGGTCGCCAGGGACACTGAAGCTTTCTTT. Translated, it gives CSAAQVARDTEAFF.

V is TRBV9 and J is TRBJ2-5; 12 nucleotides match TRBD2. The germline V gene encodes CDR1 SGDLS and CDR2 YYNGEE. V dropped 2 bases and J dropped 7; count of bases not matched to a gene: 9. The CDR3 is made up of 16 amino acids. CDR3 bases: TGTGCCAGCAGCGTGGGGACTAGCGGGTCCCATGGGACCCAGTACTTC. It codes for CASSVGTSGSHGTQYF. The full variable domain, with the rest looked up from reference TRBV9 and TRBJ2-5, is DSGVTQTPKHLITATGQRVTLRCSPRSGDLSVYWYQQSLDQGLQFLIQYYNGEERAKGNILERFSAQQFPDLHSELNLSSLELGDSALYFCASSVGTSGSHGTQYFGPGTRLLVL.

This chain connects TRBV2 to TRBJ2-5; D possibly corresponds to TRBD2 (6 bases). This CDR3 contains 12 residues. V was cut by 6 bases and J by 5 bases, with 10 bases left in between. CDR1 and CDR2 (germline): SNHLY, FYNNEI. CDR3 sequence: CASRGGGETQYF. The CDR3 region has the DNA TGTGCCAGCAGGGGTGGGGGGGAGACCCAGTACTTC. The whole variable domain, filled in from reference TRBV2 and TRBJ2-5, reads EPEVTQTPSHQVTQMGQEVILRCVPISNHLYFYWYRQILGQKVEFLVSFYNNEISEKSEIFDDQFSVERPDGSNFTLKIRSTKLEDSAMYFCASRGGGETQYFGPGTRLLVL.

The V gene is TRBV5-1, the J gene TRBJ1-1; D call uncertain. V was cut by 3 bases and J by 1 base, with 4 bases left in between. CDR1 is SGHRS and CDR2 is YFSETQ in the germline V gene. CDR3 size: 12 residues. The DNA for the CDR3 is TGCGCCAGCAGCTCTTGGAACACTGAAGCTTTCTTT. Amino acids: CASSSWNTEAFF.

This clone has just one count. The gene calls are TRBV6-6 and TRBJ1-3, with 7 bases aligning to TRBD1. The CDR3 has 19 residues. Trimming at V came to 5 bases and at J to 0 bases, leaving 16 bases not matched to a gene. Germline V CDR1 and CDR2: MNHNY, SVGAGI (reference sequence). CDR3 residues: CASSRTGSLGLSSGNTIYF. CDR3 nucleotide sequence: TGTGCCAGCAGTCGGACAGGTTCCCTAGGCCTGTCCTCTGGAAACACCATATATTTT.

The V call is TRBV19, the J call TRBJ1-5; 10 bases align to TRBD1. This CDR3 has 15 residues. The junction had 7 bases not matched to a gene; V was cut back by 5 bases and J by 6 bases. The germline V gene encodes CDR1 LNHDA and CDR2 SQIVND (reference sequence). The CDR3 DNA sequence: TGTGCCAGTAGTCATGGACAGGGGGAAGGTCAGCCCCAGCATTTT. Translated: CASSHGQGEGQPQHF.

The gene calls are TRBV10-3 and TRBJ2-7, with TRBD2 matching 16 bases. CDR1 is ENHRY, CDR2 SYGVKD, per germline. Trimming took 2 bases from V and 5 from J; bases not matched to a gene: 6. There are 17 residues in the CDR3. In DNA form, the CDR3 reads TGTGCCATCAGTGAGCCGGGACTAGCGGGAGGGCCCCACGAGCAGTACTTC. Its translation: CAISEPGLAGGPHEQYF.

V is TRBV20-1 and J is TRBJ2-4; 12 positions match TRBD1. Losses at the gene ends were 3 bases for V and 2 bases for J; bases not matched to a gene: 8. Germline CDR1 is DFQATT and CDR2 is SNEGSKA (reference sequence). This CDR3 region has 17 residues. The CDR3 sequence: CSASPGTGGATKNIQYF. In DNA, the CDR3 is TGCAGTGCTAGTCCCGGGACAGGGGGCGCGACCAAAAACATTCAGTACTTC.

The chain couples TRBV7-3 to TRBJ2-7; no clear D gene. This CDR3 is 16 amino acids long. V was pared by 5 bases and J by 0 bases, with 17 bases between. Germline V gives CDR1 SGHTA, CDR2 FQGTGA. The CDR3: CASSPNRAASSYEQYF. The CDR3 bases are TGTGCCAGCAGCCCAAACCGCGCTGCTAGCTCCTACGAGCAGTACTTC. The entire variable domain, with the rest obtained from reference TRBV7-3 and TRBJ2-7, is as follows: GAGVSQTPSNKVTEKGKYVELRCDPISGHTALYWYRQSLGQGPEFLIYFQGTGAADDSGLPNDRFFAVRPEGSVSTLKIQRTERGDSAVYLCASSPNRAASSYEQYFGPGTRLTVT.

This chain joins TRBV11-2 and TRBJ1-1; D not certain. The germline gives CDR1 SGHAT, CDR2 FQNNGV. The ends were cut back, 2 bases at V and 0 bases at J, with 4 bases in the middle. The CDR3 covers 13 residues. As DNA, the CDR3 is TGTGCCAGCAGCTTACACTTGAACACTGAAGCTTTCTTT. Amino acids: CASSLHLNTEAFF.

The genes are TRBV23-1 and TRBJ1-2, with 10 bases aligning to TRBD1. Being an ORF, TRBV23-1 has a function that is uncertain. CDR3 length: 16 residues. J gave up 3 bases and V 3 bases, and 7 bases lay outside the gene matches. The CDR3 nucleotides are TGCGCCAGCAGTCACCGAACGGACAGGGGGGACTATGGCTACACCTTC. This encodes CASSHRTDRGDYGYTF.

This clone has only one observation. The chain uses TRBV5-1 and TRBJ1-2; 8 bases agree with TRBD1. Germline V lookup: CDR1 SGHRS, CDR2 YFSETQ. With 4 bases clipped from V and 6 bases from J, the junction kept 5 bases outside the gene matches. The CDR3 is made up of 13 amino acids. Here the CDR3 reads CASSRDRFDGYTF. Written as DNA, the CDR3 is TGCGCCAGCAGCCGGGACAGGTTTGATGGCTACACCTTC. Based on the CDR3 plus reference TRBV5-1 and TRBJ1-2, the full variable domain is KAGVTQTPRYLIKTRGQQVTLSCSPISGHRSVSWYQQTPGQGLQFLFEYFSETQRNKGNFPGRFSGRQFSNSRSEMNVSTLELGDSALYLCASSRDRFDGYTFGSGTRLTVV.

The rearrangement links TRBV24-1 to TRBJ1-2; 7 bases agree with TRBD1. After removal of 4 bases from V and 8 bases from J, the junction contained 9 bases not matched to a gene. The CDR3 sequence is 14 residues long. In germline, CDR1 is KGHDR, CDR2 SFDVKD. The CDR3 region has the DNA TGTGCCACCAGTGACTTCGGACAGGTTGAGGGCTACACCTTC. This translates into CATSDFGQVEGYTF.

The V and J genes are TRBV6-5 and TRBJ2-7, with D possibly TRBD2 on 7 matching bases. V gave up 6 bases and J gave up 3 bases, with 15 bases separating them. This CDR3 is 14 amino acids long. Germline V gene data show CDR1 as MNHEY and CDR2 as SVGAGI. The CDR3 nucleotides read TGTGCCAGCAGCCGAGGGGGGGGGCACTACGAGCAGTACTTC. Its translation: CASSRGGGHYEQYF.

This chain uses TRBV21-1 with TRBJ1-1; the table's D gene call, TRBD1, was not cross checked with the DNA. TRBV21-1 constitutes a pseudogene. This CDR3 is 16 amino acids long. CDR3 protein: CASSKAGRGQDTEAFF. The CDR3 nucleotides are TGTGCCAGCAGCAAAGCGGGCAGGGGGCAGGACACTGAAGCTTTCTTT.

This chain links TRBV18 with TRBJ2-7; 13 positions agree with TRBD2. The CDR3 runs to 17 residues. Trimming removed 3 bases from V and 4 bases from J; junction bases left unmatched: 9. From germline, CDR1 is KGHSH and CDR2 LQKENI. The CDR3 DNA reads TGTGCCAGCTCACCCTACACCGGGACTAGCGGGATTTACGAGCAGTACTTC. This gives the protein CASSPYTGTSGIYEQYF.

The chain carries TRBV5-1 and TRBJ2-5; 8 nucleotides match TRBD1. The V and J ends lost 1 base and 5 bases, in that order; junction bases with no gene match: 4. CDR3 length: 14 residues. Germline lookup yields CDR1 SGHRS and CDR2 YFSETQ. The CDR3 spells CASSLQGASETQYF. The CDR3, as DNA: TGCGCCAGCAGCTTGCAGGGGGCTAGCGAGACCCAGTACTTC.

This rearrangement joins TRBV4-1 to TRBJ1-2, with unresolved D. This CDR3 comprises 16 residues. The V end was cut by 0 bases, the J end by 9 bases, with 20 bases between. CDR1 is MGHRA, CDR2 YSYEKL, per germline. The CDR3 is CASSQDWRRNVWSYTF. CDR3 sequence (DNA): TGCGCCAGCAGCCAAGATTGGAGAAGGAACGTATGGAGCTACACCTTC.

The chain joins TRBV27 to TRBJ2-7; 9 bases align to TRBD1. This CDR3 comprises 17 residues. The germline CDR1 and CDR2 sequences are MNHEY and SMNVEV (reference sequence). Trimming removed 5 bases from V and 1 base from J; junction bases left unmatched: 12. The DNA of the CDR3 is TGTGCCAGCAGTCAACGCCGCCGGGACAGGGTTTCCTACGAGCAGTACTTC. It translates to CASSQRRRDRVSYEQYF.

The rearrangement links TRBV7-6 to TRBJ1-4; possibly TRBD1 for D (5 bases). The CDR3 is 14 residues long. Germline V lookup: CDR1 SGHVS, CDR2 FNYEAQ. Trimming removed 2 bases from V and 1 base from J, with 5 bases in between. CDR3 nucleotides: TGTGCCAGCAGCTTACAGGGAACTAATGAAAAACTGTTTTTT. Encoded protein: CASSLQGTNEKLFF.